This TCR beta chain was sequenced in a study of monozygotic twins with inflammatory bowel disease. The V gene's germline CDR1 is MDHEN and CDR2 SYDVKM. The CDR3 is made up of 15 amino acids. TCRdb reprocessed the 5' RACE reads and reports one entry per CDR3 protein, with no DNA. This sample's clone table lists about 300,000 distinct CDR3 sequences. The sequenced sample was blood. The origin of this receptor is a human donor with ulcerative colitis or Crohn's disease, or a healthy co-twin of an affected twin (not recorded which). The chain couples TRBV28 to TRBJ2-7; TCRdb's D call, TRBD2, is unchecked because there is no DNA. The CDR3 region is CASTGLGGAGYEQYF.